This is a list of T cell receptor beta chains from one sample in a study of prognosis after radiotherapy for stage I lung cancer. TCRdb re-analysed the multiplex PCR reads in MiXCR, keeping a single row per CDR3 protein. The sample comprises about 22,000 distinct CDR3 sequences, approximately 42% of which are singletons, and just over 55% rests with the top ten. The sample consisted of PBMCs, taken before or after stereotactic body radiation therapy (not recorded which). These receptors all come from a donor older than 45 with non-small cell lung cancer. Each CDR3 is given with its conserved first and last residue. A D gene is named only where the DNA matches it firmly. The size entry is marked missing in some rows and otherwise reads once, few, many or a size class.

>TRBJ1-6|TRBV11-2|14|medium-sized|.
CASSLLLRGSPLHF
TGTGCCAGCAGCCTCCTACTACGCGGATCACCCCTCCACTTT
>TRBJ1-1|TRBV3-1|13|many|.
CASSQVGLLEAFF
TGTGCCAGCAGCCAAGTGGGTTTACTTGAAGCTTTCTTT
>TRBJ2-3|TRBV9|16|many|TRBD2
CASSMGLADSTDTQYF
TGTGCCAGCAGCATGGGACTAGCGGACAGCACAGATACGCAGTATTTT
>TRBJ2-7|TRBV11-3|14|few|.
CASSLPGAGYEQYF
TGTGCCAGCAGCCTTCCGGGGGCCGGCTACGAGCAGTACTTC
>TRBJ1-1|TRBV12-3/TRBV12-4|11|.|.
CASSLTGKAFF
TGTGCCAGCAGCTTAACAGGGAAAGCTTTCTTT
>TRBJ1-1|TRBV19|18|many|.
CASSPLELTAALNTEAFF
TGTGCCAGTAGTCCCCTCGAACTGACAGCAGCATTGAACACTGAAGCTTTCTTT
>TRBJ2-7|TRBV27|15|many|.
CASSLISGGSDEQYF
TGTGCCAGCAGCCTCATTAGCGGAGGGTCCGACGAGCAGTACTTC
>TRBJ2-1|TRBV19|16|many|TRBD2
CASSMGTSGIYNEQFF
TGTGCCAGTAGTATGGGGACTAGCGGGATCTACAATGAGCAGTTCTTC
>TRBJ1-1|TRBV27|12|many|.
CASREAGTEAFF
TGTGCCAGCAGGGAAGCAGGCACTGAAGCTTTCTTT
>TRBJ1-1|TRBV14|14|many|.
CASSQTSWVTEAFF
TGTGCCAGCAGCCAAACCTCATGGGTCACTGAAGCTTTCTTT
>TRBJ1-1|TRBV7-6|16|.|TRBD1
CASSLGQGALNTEAFF
TGTGCCAGCAGCTTAGGACAGGGGGCCTTAAACACTGAAGCTTTCTTT
>TRBJ2-1|TRBV19|16|many|.
CASSPWGSGRYNEQFF
TGTGCCAGTAGCCCCTGGGGTTCAGGGAGGTACAATGAGCAGTTCTTC
>TRBJ2-1|TRBV2|17|medium-sized|TRBD2
CASSEAFLAGVYNEQFF
TGTGCCAGCAGTGAAGCGTTCCTAGCGGGAGTTTACAATGAGCAGTTCTTC
>TRBJ2-1|TRBV5-4|15|many|.
CASSTTGSSYNEQFF
TGTGCCAGCAGCACCACAGGTAGCTCCTACAATGAGCAGTTCTTC
>TRBJ1-6|TRBV7-8|17|.|.
CASSLASSSSYNSPLHF
TGTGCCAGCAGCTTAGCTAGCTCCAGCTCCTATAATTCACCCCTCCACTTT
>TRBJ2-1|TRBV20-1|16|many|TRBD2
CSAPGLAGGTYNEQFF
TGCAGTGCACCGGGACTAGCGGGAGGTACCTACAATGAGCAGTTCTTC
>TRBJ1-5|TRBV7-2|15|many|TRBD1
CASSLVPQGGQPQHF
TGTGCCAGCAGCTTAGTACCCCAGGGGGGACAGCCCCAGCATTTT
>TRBJ1-2|TRBV29-1|13|once|.
CSVSHGGRGCYTF
TGCAGCGTCTCTCACGGGGGGCGAGGATGCTACACCTTC
>TRBJ2-7|TRBV12-5|11|many|.
CASGSYVEQYF
TGTGCTAGTGGTTCCTACGTCGAGCAGTACTTC
>TRBJ1-1|TRBV19|12|.|.
CASGNREAEAFF
TGTGCCAGCGGAAACAGGGAAGCTGAAGCTTTCTTT
>TRBJ2-2|TRBV11-3|13|.|.
CASSFHGVGELFF
TGTGCCAGCAGCTTTCACGGTGTCGGGGAGCTGTTTTTT
>TRBJ2-5|TRBV7-2|14|.|.
CASSPPDRRETQYF
TGTGCCAGCAGCCCGCCGGACAGACGAGAGACCCAGTACTTC
>TRBJ1-2|TRBV25-1|13|many|TRBD1
CASSPRTGRSYTF
TGTGCCAGCAGTCCTAGGACAGGAAGGAGCTACACCTTC
>TRBJ2-2|TRBV7-9|17|few|TRBD1
CASSLSGQGGGTGELFF
TGTGCCAGCAGCTTAAGTGGACAGGGGGGAGGCACCGGGGAGCTGTTTTTT
>TRBJ2-1|TRBV6-1|11|.|.
CASSRYDEQFF
TGTGCCAGCAGTCGTTACGATGAGCAGTTCTTC
>TRBJ1-2|TRBV28|15|once|.
CASSGSRGASYGYTF
TGTGCCAGCAGTGGATCGAGGGGAGCGAGCTATGGCTACACCTTC
>TRBJ2-7|TRBV29-1|12|many|.
CSVVKEGSEQYF
TGCAGCGTTGTAAAGGAGGGATCCGAGCAGTACTTC
>TRBJ1-5|TRBV4-3|15|many|.
CASSQDLLGDQPQHF
TGCGCCAGCAGCCAAGATTTGTTAGGAGATCAGCCCCAGCATTTT